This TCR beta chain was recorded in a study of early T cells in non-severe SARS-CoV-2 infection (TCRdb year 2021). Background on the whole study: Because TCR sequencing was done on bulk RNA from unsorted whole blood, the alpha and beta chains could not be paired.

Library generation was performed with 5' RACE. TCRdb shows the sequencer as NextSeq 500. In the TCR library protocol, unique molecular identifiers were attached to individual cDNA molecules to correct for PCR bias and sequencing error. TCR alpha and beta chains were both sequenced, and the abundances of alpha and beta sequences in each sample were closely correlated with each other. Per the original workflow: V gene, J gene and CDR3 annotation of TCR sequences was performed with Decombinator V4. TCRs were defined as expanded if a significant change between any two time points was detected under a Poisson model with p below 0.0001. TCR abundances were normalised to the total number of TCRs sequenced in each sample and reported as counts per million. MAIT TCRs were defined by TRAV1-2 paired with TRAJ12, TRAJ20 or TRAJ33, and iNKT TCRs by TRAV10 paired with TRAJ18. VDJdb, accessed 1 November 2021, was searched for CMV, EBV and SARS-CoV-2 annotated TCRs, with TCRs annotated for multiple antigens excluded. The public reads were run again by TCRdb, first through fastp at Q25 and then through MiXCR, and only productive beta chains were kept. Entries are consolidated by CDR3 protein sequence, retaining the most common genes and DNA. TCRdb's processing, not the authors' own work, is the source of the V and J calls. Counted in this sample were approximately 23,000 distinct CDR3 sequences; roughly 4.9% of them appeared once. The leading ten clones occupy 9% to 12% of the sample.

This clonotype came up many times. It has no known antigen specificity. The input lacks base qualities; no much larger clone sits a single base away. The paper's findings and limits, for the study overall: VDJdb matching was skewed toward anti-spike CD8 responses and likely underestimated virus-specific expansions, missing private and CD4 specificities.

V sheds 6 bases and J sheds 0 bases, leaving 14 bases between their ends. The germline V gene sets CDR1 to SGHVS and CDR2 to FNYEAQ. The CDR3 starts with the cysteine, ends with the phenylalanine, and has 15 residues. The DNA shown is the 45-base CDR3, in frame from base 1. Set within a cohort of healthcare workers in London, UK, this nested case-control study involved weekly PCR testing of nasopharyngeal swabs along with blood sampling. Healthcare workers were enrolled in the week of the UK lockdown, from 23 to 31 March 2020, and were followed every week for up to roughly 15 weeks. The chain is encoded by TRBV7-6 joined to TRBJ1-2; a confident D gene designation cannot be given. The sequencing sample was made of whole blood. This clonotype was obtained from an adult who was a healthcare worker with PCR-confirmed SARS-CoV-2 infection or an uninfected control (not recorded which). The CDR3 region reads CASSPRTGANYGYTF. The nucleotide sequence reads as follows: TGTGCCAGCAGTCCGCGTACTGGGGCTAACTATGGCTACACCTTC.